Presented here are 25 T cell receptor beta chains from one specimen sequenced in a study of T cell repertoires in cytomegalovirus infection. TCRdb re-derived calls from the reads in MiXCR, one entry per CDR3 protein. This sample has some 680,000 distinct CDR3 sequences, with approximately 40% found just once. The sample consisted of PBMCs. All receptors derive from a human donor in good health (CMV status not recorded). Some clones in this sample may be carry-over from other donors' samples.

This rearrangement joins TRBV6-8 to TRBJ2-7, with 10 bases aligning to TRBD1. The trim removed 0 bases at V and 5 bases at J, leaving 4 bases unmatched. Germline values: CDR1 MNHGY, CDR2 SAAAGT. This CDR3 contains 15 residues. The DNA for the CDR3 is TGTGCCAGCAGTTACTCCGGGACAGGGGCTGACGAGCAGTACTTC. Its translation is CASSYSGTGADEQYF.

This clonotype was observed a few times. CDR3 sequence (DNA): TGTGCCAGCAGTGAAGCGGGACGCCGGAATCAGCCCCAGCATTTT. It is translated as CASSEAGRRNQPQHF. V gene TRBV6-1 combines with J gene TRBJ1-5; a weak D match, TRBD1 (5 bases). Between the trimmed V and J ends, which lost 0 bases and 4 bases, there was a span of 10 bases. CDR3 length equals 15 residues. Germline V CDR1 and CDR2: MNHNS, SASEGT.

This clonotype has a single count. The chain couples TRBV23-1 to TRBJ2-2; perhaps TRBD2 as D (6 bases). TRBV23-1 is marked as an open reading frame, function uncertain. CDR3 length equals 16 residues. Trimming pared 0 bases from V and 3 bases from J, leaving 11 bases between. The CDR3 loop reads CASSQSPRRDTGELFF. Here the CDR3 DNA reads TGCGCCAGCAGTCAATCTCCCAGGAGGGACACCGGGGAGCTGTTTTTT.

Of note for this clonotype: Given a much more abundant clone one base away, this may be a read error. V is TRBV7-6 and J is TRBJ2-1; D may be TRBD1 (5 bases). CDR1 is SGHVS and CDR2 is FNYEAQ in the germline V gene. V was trimmed by 1 base and J by 5 bases, leaving 12 bases between them. The CDR3 consists of 15 residues. CDR3 nucleotide sequence: TGTGCCAGCAGCTTAGACAGGACGAGACACAATGAGCAGTTCTTC. Residues: CASSLDRTRHNEQFF.

This clonotype has ten or more counts. The chain is built from TRBV7-2 and TRBJ1-3; D unresolved. This CDR3 comprises 14 residues. V was pared by 5 bases and J by 0 bases, with 8 bases between. The V gene's germline CDR1 is SGHTA and CDR2 FQGNSA. This CDR3 is CASSHSSSGNTIYF. CDR3 nucleotide sequence: TGTGCCAGCAGCCATAGTAGCTCTGGAAACACCATATATTTT. The whole variable domain, remainder taken from reference TRBV7-2 and TRBJ1-3, is GAGVSQSPSNKVTEKGKDVELRCDPISGHTALYWYRQSLGQGLEFLIYFQGNSAPDKSGLPSDRFSAERTGGSVSTLTIQRTQQEDSAVYLCASSHSSSGNTIYFGEGSWLTVV.

The chain is built from TRBV7-2 and TRBJ2-7; D is unclear. V lost 7 bases to trimming and J lost 1 base, with 8 bases between them. The V gene's germline CDR1 is SGHTA and CDR2 FQGNSA. The CDR3 totals 12 residues. CDR3: CASNDGSYEQYF. CDR3 sequence (DNA): TGTGCCAGCAACGACGGATCCTACGAGCAGTACTTC.

In this sample, this clonotype turned up many times. This chain links TRBV6-6 with TRBJ1-1, with D uncertain. CDR3 length: 14 residues. V shed 2 bases and J shed 3 bases, with 10 bases lying between them. CDR1 is MNHNY and CDR2 is SVGAGI in the germline V gene (reference sequence). CDR3 amino acids: CASSYTLQYTEAFF. DNA for the CDR3: TGTGCCAGCAGTTACACATTACAGTACACTGAAGCTTTCTTT.

This clonotype was found many times. The CDR3 DNA sequence: TGTGCCAGCAGCTTGAGTCTACTGAACACTGAAGCTTTCTTT. This sequence encodes CASSLSLLNTEAFF. This rearrangement joins TRBV7-2 to TRBJ1-1; D unclear. From germline, CDR1 is SGHTA and CDR2 FQGNSA. The length of the CDR3 is 14 residues. The V gene lost 3 bases and the J gene lost 0 bases, with 8 bases spanning the gap. Supplemented by reference TRBV7-2 and TRBJ1-1, the full variable domain reads GAGVSQSPSNKVTEKGKDVELRCDPISGHTALYWYRQSLGQGLEFLIYFQGNSAPDKSGLPSDRFSAERTGGSVSTLTIQRTQQEDSAVYLCASSLSLLNTEAFFGQGTRLTVV.

This clonotype was seen more than once but under ten times. The chain is built from TRBV5-4 and TRBJ2-2, with TRBD1 matching 8 bases. The length of the CDR3 is 15 residues. In germline, CDR1 is SGHNT, CDR2 YYREEE (reference sequence). J gave up 0 bases and V 4 bases, and 2 bases lay outside the gene matches. CDR3 coding DNA: TGTGCCAGCAGCATGGACAGGGCGAACACCGGGGAGCTGTTTTTT. The encoded protein is CASSMDRANTGELFF. Full variable domain (missing parts from reference TRBV5-4 and TRBJ2-2): ETGVTQSPTHLIKTRGQQVTLRCSSQSGHNTVSWYQQALGQGPQFIFQYYREEENGRGNFPPRFSGLQFPNYSSELNVNALELDDSALYLCASSMDRANTGELFFGEGSRLTVL.

On this clonotype itself: Relative to the germline gene, one junction end is altered; a read error may explain this. The chain joins TRBV5-3 to TRBJ2-2; 7 bases map to TRBD2. TRBV5-3 is sorted into the ORF group, with uncertain function. The CDR3 extends over 15 amino acids. The CDR3 DNA sequence: TGTGCCAGCAGCTGGGGGGGGATCCACACCGGGGAGCTGTTTTTT. Encoded protein: CASSWGGIHTGELFF.

This clonotype was seen ten or more times. The J gene is TRBJ1-3, the V gene TRBV7-8; D is unresolved. Germline CDR1 reads SGHVS; CDR2 reads FQNEAQ. Trimming stripped 1 base from V and 0 bases from J, with 7 bases between. The CDR3 totals 15 residues. DNA of the CDR3: TGTGCCAGCAGCTTAGGCAGCCGCTCTGGAAACACCATATATTTT. Translated, it gives CASSLGSRSGNTIYF.

The chain carries TRBV2 and TRBJ2-7; 9 bases fit TRBD1. The germline CDR1 and CDR2 sequences are SNHLY and FYNNEI. This CDR3 spans 14 amino acids. Trimming at V came to 7 bases and at J to 5 bases, leaving 9 bases not matched to a gene. The CDR3 DNA reads as TGTGCCAGCAATGCCGGGACAGGGACGAACGAGCAGTACTTC. Translating it yields CASNAGTGTNEQYF.

The V and J genes are TRBV19 and TRBJ2-7, with 11 bases fitting TRBD1. Germline trimming cut 4 bases from V and 4 bases from J; bases unmatched to any gene: 9. The CDR3 extends over 16 amino acids. Germline V gene data show CDR1 as LNHDA and CDR2 as SQIVND (reference sequence). DNA for the CDR3: TGTGCCAGTAGTAAAACCGGGACAGGGGGAGCTTACGAGCAGTACTTC. Translation: CASSKTGTGGAYEQYF.

There are many counts of this clonotype. The rearrangement joins TRBV5-6 to TRBJ1-1; D remains unclear. CDR1 is SGHDT, CDR2 YYEEEE, per germline. The CDR3 runs to 14 residues. The ends were cut back, 0 bases at V and 10 bases at J, with 16 bases in the middle. CDR3 DNA: TGTGCCAGCAGCTTGGTAGGTCCGGGATTTGGAGCTTTCTTT. This encodes CASSLVGPGFGAFF. The full variable domain, in which reference TRBV5-6 and TRBJ1-1 provide the parts outside the CDR3, is DAGVTQSPTHLIKTRGQQVTLRCSPKSGHDTVSWYQQALGQGPQFIFQYYEEEERQRGNFPDRFSGHQFPNYSSELNVNALLLGDSALYLCASSLVGPGFGAFFGQGTRLTVV.

Concerning this clonotype itself: Given the absence of the conserved phenylalanine or tryptophan at the CDR3 end, a read error is likely. The gene calls are TRBV7-2 and TRBJ1-1, with D perhaps TRBD1 (6 bases). Germline V gene data show CDR1 as SGHTA and CDR2 as FQGNSA. CDR3 size: 16 residues. The CDR3 nucleotides read TGTGCCAGCAGCTTAATAAAGGGGGTTAGCGACACTGAGGCTTTCTGT. Residues: CASSLIKGVSDTEAFC.

The V and J genes are TRBV28 and TRBJ2-5; D is tentatively TRBD1 or TRBD2 (6 bases each). The length of the CDR3 is 15 residues. Trimming stripped 2 bases from V and 4 bases from J, with 14 bases between. CDR1 and CDR2 from the germline V gene are MDHEN and SYDVKM. This CDR3 reads CASSLPGSRGETQYF. The CDR3 coding sequence is TGTGCCAGCAGTTTACCCGGGAGCAGGGGAGAGACCCAGTACTTC.

In its sample, this clonotype was seen a few times. J is TRBJ2-7 and V is TRBV11-2; TRBD2 aligns across 11 bases. Germline CDR1 and CDR2: SGHAT and FQNNGV. J was trimmed by 3 bases and V by 5 bases; bases with no gene match: 9. This CDR3 region has 16 residues. CDR3 loop: CASSQRTSGYSYEQYF. The CDR3 coding sequence is TGTGCCAGCAGCCAGAGGACTAGCGGGTACAGCTACGAGCAGTACTTC.

V is TRBV10-3 and J is TRBJ1-1, with D perhaps matching TRBD1 (6 bases). Germline V gene sequence: CDR1 ENHRY, CDR2 SYGVKD. The CDR3 runs to 14 residues. Trimming pared 8 bases from V and 0 bases from J, leaving 13 bases between. CDR3 bases: TGTGCCATCCGGACCCAGGGGCTGAACACTGAAGCTTTCTTT. Translated: CAIRTQGLNTEAFF.

This clonotype has ten or more counts. The J gene is TRBJ2-5, the V gene TRBV7-9; D possibly corresponds to TRBD2 (5 bases). Looked up from germline, CDR1 is SEHNR and CDR2 is FQNEAQ (reference sequence). The V and J ends lost 0 bases and 5 bases respectively, with 10 bases between them. There are 14 residues in the CDR3. CDR3 in amino acids: CASSLAPPGETQYF. For the CDR3, the DNA is TGTGCCAGCAGCTTAGCGCCCCCGGGGGAGACCCAGTACTTC. The full variable domain, with the rest looked up from reference TRBV7-9 and TRBJ2-5, is DTGVSQNPRHKITKRGQNVTFRCDPISEHNRLYWYRQTLGQGPEFLTYFQNEAQLEKSRLLSDRFSAERPKGSFSTLEIQRTEQGDSAMYLCASSLAPPGETQYFGPGTRLLVL.

This clonotype is termed medium-sized. This chain joins TRBV7-2 and TRBJ1-2; 8 nucleotides line up with TRBD1. Germline V gene lookup returns CDR1 SGHTA and CDR2 FQGNSA. Trimming cost V 7 bases and J 5 bases; bases outside gene matches: 9. CDR3 length: 14 amino acids. The chain's CDR3 is CASTQSGGGYGYTF. The CDR3 bases are TGTGCCAGCACCCAATCAGGGGGCGGGTATGGCTACACCTTC.

The chain carries TRBV2 and TRBJ1-2; 8 nucleotides match TRBD1. Germline lookup yields CDR1 SNHLY and CDR2 FYNNEI. The CDR3 extends over 16 amino acids. The junction had 12 bases not matched to a gene; V was cut back by 7 bases and J by 2 bases. CDR3 sequence reads: CASILSWGQVNYGYTF. DNA of the CDR3: TGTGCCAGCATTCTCAGTTGGGGACAGGTGAACTATGGCTACACCTTC.

This clonotype was detected only a few times. The V and J genes are TRBV7-9 and TRBJ1-2; TRBD1 might be the D (5 bases). Trimming cost V 3 bases and J 3 bases, with 23 bases left between them. The CDR3 runs 18 residues. The germline CDR1 and CDR2 sequences are SEHNR and FQNEAQ (reference sequence). DNA for the CDR3: TGTGCCAGCAGCTTTTCCGACCGGGGCGTAGGCTATGACTATGGCTACACCTTC. It translates to CASSFSDRGVGYDYGYTF.

On this clonotype itself: No conserved phenylalanine or tryptophan is present at the end of the CDR3, so a read error is the likely explanation. The J gene is TRBJ2-1, the V gene TRBV12-3 or TRBV12-4; 9 bases fit TRBD1. V shed 2 bases and J 6 bases; nucleotides not matched to a gene: 14. This CDR3 is 18 amino acids long. CDR3 region: CASSLISLRDRVGNEQFL. The CDR3 DNA sequence: TGTGCCAGCAGTTTAATAAGCCTCCGGGACAGGGTAGGCAATGAGCAGTTCTTA.

The V and J genes are TRBV7-8 and TRBJ1-1; no clear D. Germline V gene lookup returns CDR1 SGHVS and CDR2 FQNEAQ. The CDR3 is 16 residues long. Trimming pared 5 bases from V and 0 bases from J, leaving 16 bases between. Written as DNA, the CDR3 is TGTGCCAGCAGCCTTCAACCCAGGCGCCTGAACACTGAAGCTTTCTTT. Its translation is CASSLQPRRLNTEAFF. Full variable domain (rest looked up from reference TRBV7-8 and TRBJ1-1): GAGVSQSPRYKVAKRGQDVALRCDPISGHVSLFWYQQALGQGPEFLTYFQNEAQLDKSGLPSDRFFAERPEGSVSTLKIQRTQQEDSAVYLCASSLQPRRLNTEAFFGQGTRLTVV.

With regard to this clonotype: Since the CDR3 does not end with the conserved phenylalanine or tryptophan, this likely comes from a read error. This chain joins TRBV7-2 and TRBJ2-5; D gene ambiguous. Germline CDR1 and CDR2: SGHTA and FQGNSA. The CDR3 spans 13 residues. V was clipped by 3 bases and J by 5 bases, with 10 bases between them. Here the CDR3 DNA reads TGTGCCAGCAGCTTGGGAACTGGGGAGACCCAGTACTTA. This sequence encodes CASSLGTGETQYL.